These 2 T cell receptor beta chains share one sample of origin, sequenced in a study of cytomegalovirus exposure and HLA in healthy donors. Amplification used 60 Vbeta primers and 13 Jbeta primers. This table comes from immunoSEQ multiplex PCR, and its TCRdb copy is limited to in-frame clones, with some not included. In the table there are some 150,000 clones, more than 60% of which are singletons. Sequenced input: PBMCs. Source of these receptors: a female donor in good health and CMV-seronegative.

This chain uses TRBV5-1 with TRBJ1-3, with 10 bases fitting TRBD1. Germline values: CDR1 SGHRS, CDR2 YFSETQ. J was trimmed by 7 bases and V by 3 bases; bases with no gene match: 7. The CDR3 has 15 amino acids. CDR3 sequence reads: CASSSPGTGVNTIYF. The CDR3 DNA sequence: TGCGCCAGCAGCTCCCCCGGGACAGGGGTGAACACCATATATTTT.

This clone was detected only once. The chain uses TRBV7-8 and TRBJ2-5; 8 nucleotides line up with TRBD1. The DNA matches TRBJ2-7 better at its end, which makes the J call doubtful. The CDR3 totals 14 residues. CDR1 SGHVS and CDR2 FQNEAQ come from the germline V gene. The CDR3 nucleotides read TGTGCCAGCAGCTTAATTCGGACAGGGTTCGAGCAGTACTTC. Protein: CASSLIRTGFEQYF.